The 10 T cell receptor beta chains given below trace back to one sample, sequenced in a study of T cell responses to AZD1222 COVID-19 vaccine. Generated by immunoSEQ multiplex PCR, the TCRdb table keeps only in-frame clones and is missing some. Found here are roughly 180,000 clones, approximately 94% of them singletons; the top ten hold about 0.6%. The sequencing used peripheral blood, collected on day 0 of AZD1222 vaccination. The receptors were sampled from an adult in good health.

The chain has TRBV6-4 and TRBJ1-6; a possible D gene is TRBD1 (5 bases). Trimming took 3 bases from V and 6 from J, leaving 12 bases between them. This CDR3 comprises 15 residues. CDR1 and CDR2 from the germline V gene are MRHNA and SNTAGT. In DNA, the CDR3 is TGTGCCAGCAGTGAAATCTGGGGGTCTAATTCACCCCTCCACTTT. It is translated as CASSEIWGSNSPLHF.

The chain combines TRBV11-2 with TRBJ1-1; no clear D. The germline V gene encodes CDR1 SGHAT and CDR2 FQNNGV. The V and J ends lost 0 bases and 10 bases respectively, with 12 bases between them. The length of the CDR3 is 13 residues. In DNA form, the CDR3 reads TGTGCCAGCAGCTTAGATCAGAGAGACGGAGCTTTCTTT. Protein sequence: CASSLDQRDGAFF.

The chain joins TRBV9 to TRBJ2-3; 11 bases match TRBD2. J gave up 3 bases and V 4 bases, and 7 bases lay outside the gene matches. The length of the CDR3 is 16 residues. Germline-derived CDR1 and CDR2 are SGDLS and YYNGEE. CDR3 protein: CASSTLAGGSTDTQYF. Here the CDR3 DNA reads TGTGCCAGCAGCACCTTAGCGGGAGGGAGTACAGATACGCAGTATTTT.

This chain connects TRBV5-1 to TRBJ1-4; 8 bases are shared with TRBD1. The CDR3 length is 16 residues. The J segment lost 7 bases and the V segment lost 2 bases, leaving 10 bases of the junction unmatched. Looked up from germline, CDR1 is SGHRS and CDR2 is YFSETQ. CDR3 in DNA: TGCGCCAGCAGCTTTGGGCTGAAAGACAGGGGTGAAAAACTGTTTTTT. This codes for CASSFGLKDRGEKLFF.

V and J are TRBV28 and TRBJ2-7; no firm D call. Trimming pared 2 bases from V and 11 bases from J, leaving 13 bases between. The germline V gene has CDR1 MDHEN and CDR2 SYDVKM. The CDR3 totals 12 residues. The CDR3 DNA reads as TGTGCCAGCAGTTTAGGACGGACGTCTGAGTACTTC. Its protein product is CASSLGRTSEYF.

Note on this clone: Other DNA sequences in the same sample also yield this CDR3. The rearrangement uses TRBV19 and TRBJ1-1; D not resolved. Germline V gene data show CDR1 as LNHDA and CDR2 as SQIVND (reference sequence). This CDR3 is built from 13 residues. V was cut by 3 bases and J by 4 bases, with 9 bases left in between. CDR3 sequence reads: CASSIGLSTEAFF. DNA for the CDR3: TGTGCCAGTAGTATCGGTCTCAGCACTGAAGCTTTCTTT.

The chain recombines TRBV3-1 (or the pseudogene TRBV3-2) with TRBJ2-3; a possible D gene is TRBD2 (5 bases). Per germline, CDR1 LGHDT and CDR2 YNNKEL (reference sequence). CDR3 length: 14 residues. Trimming removed 0 bases from V and 10 bases from J, with 14 bases in between. The CDR3 bases are TGTGCCAGCAGCCAAGATCGTAAGGTCGGGGCGCAGTATTTT. The encoded protein is CASSQDRKVGAQYF.

This chain joins TRBV30 and TRBJ2-3; a possible D gene is TRBD1 (5 bases). Deletions cut 5 bases from V and 10 bases from J, with 16 bases between. CDR3 length: 12 residues. Germline loops: CDR1 GTSNPN, CDR2 SVGIG (reference sequence). In nucleotides, the CDR3 is TGTGCCTGGGGTAGACGGCAGGGCCCGCAGTATTTT. This translates into CAWGRRQGPQYF.

V is TRBV20-1 and J is TRBJ2-2, with a tentative D call TRBD2 (6 bases). Trimming took 3 bases from V and 1 from J, leaving 18 bases between them. This CDR3 contains 17 residues. Germline CDR1 reads DFQATT; CDR2 reads SNEGSKA (reference sequence). The CDR3 DNA reads as TGCAGTGCTAGTCCCGTCCCCCGGACTAAGAACACCGGGGAGCTGTTTTTT. It encodes CSASPVPRTKNTGELFF.

This clone was seen just once. The chain recombines TRBV30 with TRBJ2-1, with D hard to call. In germline, CDR1 is GTSNPN, CDR2 SVGIG (reference sequence). CDR3 length: 15 amino acids. V lost 0 bases and J 7 bases, leaving 16 bases between the germline ends. The DNA for the CDR3 is TGTGCCTGGAGTGTACTAAAGTCCTCGGTTAATGAGCAGTTCTTC. Translating it yields CAWSVLKSSVNEQFF.